This T cell receptor (beta chain) is drawn from a study of cytomegalovirus exposure and HLA in healthy donors. Trimming pared 2 bases from V and 6 bases from J, leaving 8 bases between. Germline V lookup: CDR1 KGHSH, CDR2 LQKENI. The CDR3 totals 13 residues. Primers for the PCR totalled 60 Vbeta and 13 Jbeta. TCRdb's table, derived via immunoSEQ multiplex PCR, lists solely in-frame clones and lacks some. The sample lists approximately 150,000 clones; approximately 76% were seen once. The J gene is TRBJ2-1, the V gene TRBV18; TRBD2 might be the D (5 bases). The sequencing sample was made of PBMCs. This TCR came from a man in his sixties in good health and CMV-seronegative. Here the CDR3 DNA reads TGTGCCAGCTCACCAATCACTAGCAATGAGCAGTTCTTC. Translating it yields CASSPITSNEQFF.